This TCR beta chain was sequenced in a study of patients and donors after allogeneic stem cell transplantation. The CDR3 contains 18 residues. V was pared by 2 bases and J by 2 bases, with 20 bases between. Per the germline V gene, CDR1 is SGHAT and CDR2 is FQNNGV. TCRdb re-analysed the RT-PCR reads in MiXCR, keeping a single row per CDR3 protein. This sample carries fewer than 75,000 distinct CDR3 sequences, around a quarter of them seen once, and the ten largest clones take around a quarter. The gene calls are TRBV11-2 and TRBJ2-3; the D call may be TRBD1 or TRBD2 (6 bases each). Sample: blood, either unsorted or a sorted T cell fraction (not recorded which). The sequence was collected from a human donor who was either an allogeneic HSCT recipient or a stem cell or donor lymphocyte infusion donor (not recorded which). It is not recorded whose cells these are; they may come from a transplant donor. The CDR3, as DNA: TGTGCCAGCAGCTTACGGGGGCAGGGGTGGGTCCCCACAGATACGCAGTATTTT. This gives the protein CASSLRGQGWVPTDTQYF.